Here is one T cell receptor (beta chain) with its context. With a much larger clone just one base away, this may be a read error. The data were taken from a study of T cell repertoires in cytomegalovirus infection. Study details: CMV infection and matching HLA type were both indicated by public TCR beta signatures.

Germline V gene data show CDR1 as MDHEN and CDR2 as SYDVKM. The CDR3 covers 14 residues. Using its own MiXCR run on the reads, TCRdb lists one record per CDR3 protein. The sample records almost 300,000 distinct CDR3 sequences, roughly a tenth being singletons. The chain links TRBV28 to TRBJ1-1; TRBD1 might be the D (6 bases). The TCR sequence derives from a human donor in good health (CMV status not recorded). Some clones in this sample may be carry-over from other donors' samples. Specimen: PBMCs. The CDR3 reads CASNVGGVGAEASF. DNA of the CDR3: TGTGCCAGCAACGTAGGGGGGGTTGGGGCTGAAGCTTCCTTT.